A single sample gave rise to the 12 T cell receptor beta chains below, sequenced in a study of T cell responses to AZD1222 COVID-19 vaccine. The protocol was immunoSEQ multiplex PCR, while the TCRdb copy is restricted to in-frame clones and leaves out a portion. Of approximately 140,000 clones in the sample, 80% to 90% were seen once. Sequenced material: peripheral blood, taken on day 0 of AZD1222 vaccination. These receptors came from an adult in good health.

This chain connects TRBV28 to TRBJ2-3; tentative D call: TRBD1 (5 bases). Trimming pared 2 bases from V and 1 base from J, leaving 10 bases between. The CDR3 consists of 15 residues. Germline V gene sequence: CDR1 MDHEN, CDR2 SYDVKM. The CDR3 spells CASSLRGAGTDTQYF. Here the CDR3 DNA reads TGTGCCAGCAGTTTAAGGGGTGCGGGCACAGATACGCAGTATTTT.

The rearrangement joins TRBV5-1 to TRBJ2-5, with D tentatively TRBD1 or TRBD2 (5 bases each). Trimming took off 4 bases at V and 4 bases at J, with 11 bases between the two ends. The germline V gene has CDR1 SGHRS and CDR2 YFSETQ. This CDR3 has 13 amino acids. CDR3 protein: CASSHTGPETQYF. The CDR3 region has the DNA TGCGCCAGCAGCCACACGGGGCCAGAGACCCAGTACTTC.

This clone was seen just once. This sequence joins TRBV10-3 and TRBJ1-2, with 9 positions matching TRBD1. CDR3 length: 16 amino acids. V trimming: 4 bases; J trimming: 5 bases; junction bases outside the gene matches: 11. Looked up from germline, CDR1 is ENHRY and CDR2 is SYGVKD. The CDR3 region has the DNA TGTGCCATCAGTGCAATGATTGAACAGGGGGCGTATGGCTACACCTTC. Its protein is CAISAMIEQGAYGYTF.

This chain connects TRBV27 to TRBJ2-1, with D perhaps matching TRBD2 (6 bases). Trimming shortened V by 4 bases and J by 3 bases, and 10 bases separated the two germline ends. Looked up from germline, CDR1 is MNHEY and CDR2 is SMNVEV (reference sequence). The CDR3 extends over 14 amino acids. The CDR3 region has the DNA TGTGCCAGCAGTTCGGGACTCAACTACAATGAGCAGTTCTTC. This gives the protein CASSSGLNYNEQFF.

This clone was seen only a few times. The CDR3 DNA follows: TGTGCCATCAGTGAGAACACTGAAGCTTTCTTT. Residues: CAISENTEAFF. The chain recombines TRBV10-3 with TRBJ1-1; no reliable D call. V shed 2 bases and J shed 2 bases, with 0 bases lying between them. CDR3 size: 11 residues. Germline V gene sequence: CDR1 ENHRY, CDR2 SYGVKD.

This sequence joins TRBV5-6 and TRBJ1-1, with 9 bases aligning to TRBD1. The CDR3 totals 14 residues. J was trimmed by 5 bases and V by 3 bases; bases with no gene match: 5. The germline CDR1 and CDR2 sequences are SGHDT and YYEEEE. DNA of the CDR3: TGTGCCAGCAGCTCCGGGACAGGGTTTACTGAAGCTTTCTTT. Translation gives CASSSGTGFTEAFF.

J is TRBJ1-1 and V is TRBV6-5; D is undetermined. Trimming took 7 bases from V and 0 from J, leaving 12 bases between them. The CDR3 consists of 14 residues. Per germline, CDR1 MNHEY and CDR2 SVGAGI. The CDR3 spells CASKSSNMNTEAFF. CDR3 DNA: TGTGCCAGCAAGTCTTCCAATATGAACACTGAAGCTTTCTTT.

Concerning this clone: The same CDR3 also results from other DNA sequences found in this sample. The chain joins TRBV19 to TRBJ2-5; the D is unclear. Germline CDR1 reads LNHDA; CDR2 reads SQIVND (reference sequence). V shed 3 bases and J shed 1 base, with 6 bases lying between them. This CDR3 is built from 13 residues. For the CDR3, the DNA is TGTGCCAGTAGTATTGTGGCCCAAGAGACCCAGTACTTC. This translates into CASSIVAQETQYF.

The genes are TRBV19 and TRBJ1-1; D not certain. V was pared by 5 bases and J by 0 bases, with 10 bases between. The CDR3 runs 14 residues. Germline V lookup: CDR1 LNHDA, CDR2 SQIVND (reference sequence). CDR3 region: CASSPPQVNTEAFF. In DNA, the CDR3 is TGTGCCAGTAGTCCCCCCCAGGTGAACACTGAAGCTTTCTTT.

The chain uses TRBV5-5 and TRBJ2-2, with a tentative D call TRBD1 (5 bases). The ends were cut back, 0 bases at V and 7 bases at J, with 16 bases in the middle. Germline CDR1 reads SGHKS; CDR2 reads YYEKEE (reference sequence). The CDR3 is made up of 16 amino acids. This chain's CDR3 is CASSLVHLQDGGELFF. The CDR3 nucleotides are TGTGCCAGCAGCTTGGTCCACCTACAGGACGGCGGGGAGCTGTTTTTT.

This clone was observed a few times. The chain uses TRBV6-2 or TRBV6-3 and TRBJ1-5, with a possible D match to TRBD1 (6 bases). CDR3 length: 18 amino acids. The V gene's germline CDR1 is MNHEY and CDR2 SVGEGT. Trimming shortened V by 4 bases and J by 1 base, and 20 bases separated the two germline ends. The CDR3 is CASSFDTGIAESNQPQHF. CDR3 DNA sequence: TGTGCCAGCAGTTTCGACACAGGGATCGCGGAGAGCAATCAGCCCCAGCATTTT.

The chain combines TRBV4-2 with TRBJ1-1; no definite D call. CDR1 LGHNA and CDR2 YNFKEQ come from the germline V gene. V lost 4 bases and J 4 bases, leaving 10 bases between the germline ends. This CDR3 contains 13 residues. Here the CDR3 reads CASSPTLGTEAFF. In nucleotides, the CDR3 is TGTGCCAGCAGCCCTACCTTGGGCACTGAAGCTTTCTTT.